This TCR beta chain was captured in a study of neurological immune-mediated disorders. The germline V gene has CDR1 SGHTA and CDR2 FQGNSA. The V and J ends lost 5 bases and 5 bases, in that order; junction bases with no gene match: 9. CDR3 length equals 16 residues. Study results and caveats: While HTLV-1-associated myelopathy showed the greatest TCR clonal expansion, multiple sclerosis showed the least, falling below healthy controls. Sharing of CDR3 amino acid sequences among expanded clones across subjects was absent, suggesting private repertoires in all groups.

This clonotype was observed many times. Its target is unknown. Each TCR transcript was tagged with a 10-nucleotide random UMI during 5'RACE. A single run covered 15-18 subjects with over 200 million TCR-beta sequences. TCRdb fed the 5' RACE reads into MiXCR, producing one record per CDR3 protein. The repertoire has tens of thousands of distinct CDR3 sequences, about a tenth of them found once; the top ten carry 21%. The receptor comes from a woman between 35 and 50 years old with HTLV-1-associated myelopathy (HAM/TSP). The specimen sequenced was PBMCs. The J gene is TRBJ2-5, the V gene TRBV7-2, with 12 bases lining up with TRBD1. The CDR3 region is CASSLMGQGASETQYF. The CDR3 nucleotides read TGTGCCAGCAGCCTAATGGGACAGGGGGCATCCGAGACCCAGTACTTC. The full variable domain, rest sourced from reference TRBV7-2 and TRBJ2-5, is GAGVSQSPSNKVTEKGKDVELRCDPISGHTALYWYRQSLGQGLEFLIYFQGNSAPDKSGLPSDRFSAERTGGSVSTLTIQRTQQEDSAVYLCASSLMGQGASETQYFGPGTRLLVL.